These 26 T cell receptor beta chains share one sample of origin, sequenced in a study of STAT5B mutations in CD4+ large granular lymphocyte leukemia. Measured with immunoSEQ multiplex PCR; TCRdb has only the in-frame clones, and not every one. The table records 20,000 or so clones, approximately 84% of them present only once. The sequenced sample consisted of CD4+ T cells from blood buffy coats. Every receptor here comes from a human donor in good health.

This chain joins TRBV25-1 and TRBJ2-6; 10 bases match TRBD1. Germline CDR1 reads MGHDK; CDR2 reads SYGVNS. Losses at the gene ends were 8 bases for V and 6 bases for J; bases not matched to a gene: 13. This CDR3 contains 17 residues. CDR3 loop: CASHGGTGEILANVLTF. CDR3 bases: TGTGCCAGCCACGGGGGGACAGGGGAGATACTGGCCAACGTCCTGACTTTC.

This clone appeared a single time. The J gene is TRBJ1-2, the V gene TRBV18; D is undetermined. CDR3 size: 13 residues. Germline V gene sequence: CDR1 KGHSH, CDR2 LQKENI. Trimming left V 2 bases short and J 7 bases short, with 11 bases between. The DNA of the CDR3 is TGTGCCAGCTCACCAGCGGGTAGTGGTGGCTACACCTTC. Amino acids: CASSPAGSGGYTF.

The chain links TRBV10-3 to TRBJ1-1; D call uncertain. This CDR3 is 13 amino acids long. V dropped 3 bases and J dropped 3 bases, with 8 bases sitting between them. Germline V gives CDR1 ENHRY, CDR2 SYGVKD. In DNA form, the CDR3 reads TGTGCCATCAGTGAAGAAGAATACACTGAAGCTTTCTTT. This sequence encodes CAISEEEYTEAFF.

About this clone itself: Other DNA sequences within the sample encode an identical CDR3. V usage is TRBV20-1 and J usage is TRBJ1-1, with D unclear. This CDR3 is 11 amino acids long. Germline-derived CDR1 and CDR2 are DFQATT and SNEGSKA (reference sequence). CDR3 region: CRVRGNTEAFF. CDR3 bases: TGCAGGGTGAGAGGGAACACTGAAGCTTTCTTT.

The gene calls are TRBV5-4 and TRBJ2-1; TRBD2 agrees at 9 bases. Germline assignment: CDR1 SGHNT and CDR2 YYREEE (reference sequence). V gave up 4 bases and J gave up 1 base; unmatched junction bases: 6. The CDR3 totals 16 residues. CDR3 sequence (DNA): TGTGCCAGCAGCCCGGGTACTAGCGGGTCCTACAATGAGCAGTTCTTC. It codes for CASSPGTSGSYNEQFF. The variable domain in full, with the rest retrieved from reference TRBV5-4 and TRBJ2-1, is ETGVTQSPTHLIKTRGQQVTLRCSSQSGHNTVSWYQQALGQGPQFIFQYYREEENGRGNFPPRFSGLQFPNYSSELNVNALELDDSALYLCASSPGTSGSYNEQFFGPGTRLTVL.

The V call is TRBV6-5, the J call TRBJ2-1; 9 bases agree with TRBD1. J lost 12 bases, V lost 3 bases, and 15 bases had no gene match. This CDR3 is built from 16 residues. Germline CDR1 and CDR2: MNHEY and SVGAGI. For the CDR3, the DNA is TGTGCCAGCAGTTATGATGGGGCCCGGAGGGGACAGGGGCAGTTCTTC. Its protein product is CASSYDGARRGQGQFF.

The CDR3 nucleotides read TGTGCCACCAGCTCCCAGACAGGGGGCAATCAGCCCCAGCATTTT. Residues: CATSSQTGGNQPQHF. The rearrangement uses TRBV15 and TRBJ1-5, with 8 nucleotides matching TRBD1. CDR1 LNHNV and CDR2 YYDKDF come from the germline V gene (reference sequence). V was pared by 5 bases and J by 2 bases, with 5 bases of the junction left unmatched. The CDR3 is made up of 15 amino acids.

The chain uses TRBV30 and TRBJ2-7; 8 bases fit TRBD2. This CDR3 comprises 13 residues. The germline gives CDR1 GTSNPN, CDR2 SVGIG (reference sequence). The ends lost 7 bases at V and 2 bases at J; junction bases unmatched: 7. The DNA of the CDR3 is TGTGCCTTTACCGGGACTAGTACCTACGAGCAGTACTTC. Amino acids: CAFTGTSTYEQYF.

This rearrangement joins TRBV30 to TRBJ1-1; 8 bases map to TRBD1. Germline CDR1 is GTSNPN and CDR2 is SVGIG (reference sequence). The V segment lost 2 bases and the J segment 1 base; nucleotides outside the gene matches: 3. CDR3 length equals 14 residues. In nucleotides, the CDR3 is TGTGCCTGGAGTCCGGGACAGGCGAACACTGAAGCTTTCTTT. Translated: CAWSPGQANTEAFF.

The rearrangement links TRBV2 to TRBJ2-7; D remains unclear. The V gene's germline CDR1 is SNHLY and CDR2 FYNNEI. Trimming removed 1 base from V and 4 bases from J, with 5 bases in between. This CDR3 is 12 amino acids long. This CDR3 reads CASSEEAYEQYF. CDR3 bases: TGTGCCAGCAGTGAAGAGGCGTACGAGCAGTACTTC.

The V gene is TRBV19, the J gene TRBJ2-5; 14 bases line up with TRBD2. From germline, CDR1 is LNHDA and CDR2 SQIVND (reference sequence). The trim removed 3 bases at V and 9 bases at J, leaving 6 bases unmatched. The CDR3 contains 15 residues. DNA for the CDR3: TGTGCCAGTAGTATGGGGACTAGCGGGAGTATTGCCCAGTACTTC. Protein sequence: CASSMGTSGSIAQYF.

J is TRBJ1-1 and V is TRBV16, with 7 bases aligning to TRBD1. Losses at the gene ends were 2 bases for V and 0 bases for J; bases not matched to a gene: 6. CDR3 length: 16 residues. CDR1 and CDR2 from the germline V gene are KGHSY and FQNENV. The CDR3 nucleotides read TGTGCCAGCAGCCAAAACGCCGGGACAGTGAACACTGAAGCTTTCTTT. It specifies CASSQNAGTVNTEAFF.

This sequence joins TRBV9 and TRBJ2-2; D remains ambiguous. This CDR3 has 14 residues. V was pared by 6 bases and J by 7 bases, with 16 bases between. CDR1 is SGDLS and CDR2 is YYNGEE in the germline V gene. The CDR3 loop is CASKPNPSDGELFF. In DNA form, the CDR3 reads TGTGCCAGCAAACCCAACCCCTCGGACGGGGAGCTGTTTTTT.

This clone appeared once. V and J are TRBV9 and TRBJ2-3; D is possibly TRBD2 (6 bases). The CDR3 runs 18 residues. V was trimmed by 4 bases and J by 2 bases, leaving 23 bases between them. CDR1 SGDLS and CDR2 YYNGEE come from the germline V gene. CDR3: CASSPPLGGSGNTDTQYF. Written as DNA, the CDR3 is TGTGCCAGCAGCCCTCCCCTCGGCGGTAGCGGCAACACAGATACGCAGTATTTT.

The J gene is TRBJ1-2, the V gene TRBV6-1; D perhaps matches TRBD1 (6 bases). CDR3 length equals 13 residues. Per germline, CDR1 MNHNS and CDR2 SASEGT. V dropped 2 bases and J dropped 8 bases, with 12 bases sitting between them. The CDR3 nucleotides read TGTGCCAGCAGTGAAAGGGGGGGGCCGGGCTACACCTTC. This gives the protein CASSERGGPGYTF.

The chain employs TRBV11-1 and TRBJ2-3, with 7 bases lining up with TRBD1. The CDR3 runs 15 residues. CDR1 and CDR2 from the germline V gene are SGHAT and FQDESV (reference sequence). J was trimmed by 1 base and V by 7 bases; bases with no gene match: 8. As DNA, the CDR3 is TGTGCCAGCACCCAGTCTGGGACAGGCACAGATACGCAGTATTTT. Translating it yields CASTQSGTGTDTQYF.

The V and J genes are TRBV9 and TRBJ2-3; D is unresolved. The CDR3 has 13 residues. Trimming removed 1 base at V and 2 bases at J, with 5 bases between. From germline, CDR1 is SGDLS and CDR2 YYNGEE. CDR3 coding DNA: TGTGCCAGCAGCGTAAGATACACAGATACGCAGTATTTT. This encodes CASSVRYTDTQYF. Using reference TRBV9 and TRBJ2-3 for the parts outside the CDR3, the full variable domain is DSGVTQTPKHLITATGQRVTLRCSPRSGDLSVYWYQQSLDQGLQFLIQYYNGEERAKGNILERFSAQQFPDLHSELNLSSLELGDSALYFCASSVRYTDTQYFGPGTRLTVL.

The rearrangement links TRBV9 to TRBJ1-5, with D tentatively TRBD1 (6 bases). Per germline, CDR1 SGDLS and CDR2 YYNGEE. CDR3 length: 16 amino acids. V lost 0 bases, J lost 4 bases, and 14 bases lay in between. CDR3 residues: CASSVGVGGGNQPQHF. The CDR3 DNA is TGTGCCAGCAGCGTAGGCGTAGGGGGAGGGAATCAGCCCCAGCATTTT.

The chain employs TRBV2 and TRBJ2-5; D uncertain. CDR1 and CDR2 from the germline V gene are SNHLY and FYNNEI. The ends were cut back, 0 bases at V and 3 bases at J, with 14 bases in the middle. The CDR3 extends over 16 amino acids. CDR3 in amino acids: CASSEAPENFKETQYF. For the CDR3, the DNA is TGTGCCAGCAGTGAAGCGCCAGAAAATTTTAAAGAGACCCAGTACTTC.

J is TRBJ1-2 and V is TRBV10-3; D is perhaps TRBD1 (6 bases). V lost 2 bases and J 7 bases, leaving 14 bases between the germline ends. Per germline, CDR1 ENHRY and CDR2 SYGVKD. This CDR3 spans 14 amino acids. CDR3 amino acids: CAISETRGRSGYTF. CDR3 nucleotides: TGTGCCATCAGTGAGACCAGGGGCAGATCTGGCTACACCTTC.

The genes are TRBV6-6 and TRBJ2-3; 9 bases are a match to TRBD2. Germline CDR1 is MNHNY and CDR2 is SVGAGI (reference sequence). The CDR3 is made up of 14 amino acids. The V segment lost 5 bases and the J segment 6 bases; nucleotides outside the gene matches: 6. In nucleotides, the CDR3 is TGTGCCAGCAGTCCCCGTGCGGGAGGGGATACGCAGTATTTT. Protein: CASSPRAGGDTQYF.

CDR3 bases: TGCAGCGCCATCTCCCCCGGGACAGCGAACACTGAAGCTTTCTTT. Residues: CSAISPGTANTEAFF. The chain employs TRBV29-1 and TRBJ1-1; TRBD1 matches at 7 bases. The CDR3 length is 15 residues. Trimming cost V 7 bases and J 1 base; bases outside gene matches: 12. Germline V lookup: CDR1 SQVTM, CDR2 ANQGSEA.

The CDR3 is CASTWAGRADTQYF. The CDR3 nucleotides are TGTGCCAGCACCTGGGCAGGGAGAGCAGATACGCAGTATTTT. The chain is built from TRBV6-1 and TRBJ2-3; D is tentatively TRBD1 or TRBD2 (5 bases each). Germline V lookup: CDR1 MNHNS, CDR2 SASEGT. Trimming cost V 7 bases and J 4 bases, with 15 bases left between them. The CDR3 spans 14 residues.

V usage is TRBV9 and J usage is TRBJ2-3; D is unresolved. The V gene's germline CDR1 is SGDLS and CDR2 YYNGEE. The ends were cut back, 4 bases at V and 5 bases at J, with 17 bases in the middle. The CDR3 is 15 residues long. CDR3 amino acids: CASSPRAVAGDTQYF. CDR3 sequence (DNA): TGTGCCAGCAGCCCGCGTGCGGTGGCAGGAGATACGCAGTATTTT.

The chain has TRBV14 and TRBJ2-1; TRBD1 agrees at 8 bases. Germline CDR1 is SGHDN and CDR2 is FVKESK. V was pared by 1 base and J by 6 bases, with 5 bases of the junction left unmatched. The CDR3 totals 15 residues. The DNA of the CDR3 is TGTGCCAGCAGCCAAGCGACAGGGGTATCCAATGAGCAGTTCTTC. Its translation is CASSQATGVSNEQFF. Based on the CDR3 plus reference TRBV14 and TRBJ2-1, the full variable domain is EAGVTQFPSHSVIEKGQTVTLRCDPISGHDNLYWYRRVMGKEIKFLLHFVKESKQDESGMPNNRFLAERTGGTYSTLKVQPAELEDSGVYFCASSQATGVSNEQFFGPGTRLTVL.

This chain joins TRBV11-2 and TRBJ1-1, with TRBD1 matching 7 bases. Germline CDR1 reads SGHAT; CDR2 reads FQNNGV. V was clipped by 5 bases and J by 1 base; unmatched bases: 10. The CDR3 length is 16 residues. DNA of the CDR3: TGTGCCAGCAGCGCTACGGGACAGCGGGGGAACACTGAAGCTTTCTTT. This gives the protein CASSATGQRGNTEAFF.